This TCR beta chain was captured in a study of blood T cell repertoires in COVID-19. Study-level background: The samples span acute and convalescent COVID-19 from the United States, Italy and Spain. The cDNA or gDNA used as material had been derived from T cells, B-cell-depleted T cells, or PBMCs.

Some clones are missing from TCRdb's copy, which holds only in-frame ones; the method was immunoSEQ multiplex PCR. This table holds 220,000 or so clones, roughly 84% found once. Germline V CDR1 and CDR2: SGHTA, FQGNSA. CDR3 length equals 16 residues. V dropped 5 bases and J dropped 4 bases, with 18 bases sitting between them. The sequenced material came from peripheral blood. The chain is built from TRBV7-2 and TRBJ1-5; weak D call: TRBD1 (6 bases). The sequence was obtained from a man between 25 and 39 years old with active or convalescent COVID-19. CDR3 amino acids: CASSPPGQLPNQPQHF. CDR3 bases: TGTGCCAGCAGCCCCCCAGGACAGCTACCTAATCAGCCCCAGCATTTT.